Presented here are 24 T cell receptor beta chains from one specimen sequenced in a study of CD8 T cells in ankylosing spondylitis. MiXCR, run by TCRdb on the 5' RACE reads, gives a single entry per CDR3 protein. This sample has 150,000 to 200,000 distinct CDR3 sequences, with 15% to 20% found just once. Input material: blood, either unsorted or a sorted T cell fraction (not recorded which). The receptors stem from a male donor with ankylosing spondylitis or in good health (not recorded which).

This clonotype was counted only a few times. The V and J genes are TRBV11-2 and TRBJ2-5; no firm D call. With 6 bases removed from V and 4 bases from J, the gap between germline ends came to 9 bases. CDR3 length equals 12 residues. The germline V gene has CDR1 SGHAT and CDR2 FQNNGV. CDR3 coding DNA: TGTGCCAGCAGGTCCCTCGGAGAGACCCAGTACTTC. Amino acids: CASRSLGETQYF.

This clonotype was seen a few times. The CDR3 coding sequence is TGTGCCAGCAGCTTCGCCGGGGGGTACGAGCAGTACTTC. This sequence encodes CASSFAGGYEQYF. The rearrangement uses TRBV7-9 and TRBJ2-7, with 7 nucleotides matching TRBD2. The length of the CDR3 is 13 residues. Germline V CDR1 and CDR2: SEHNR, FQNEAQ (reference sequence). The junction had 3 bases not matched to a gene; V was cut back by 3 bases and J by 4 bases.

There are a few counts of this clonotype. One end of the junction is discordant with germline, which a read error may explain. The J gene is TRBJ2-2, the V gene TRBV20-1, with 10 bases lining up with TRBD2. Germline V gene data show CDR1 as DFQATT and CDR2 as SNEGSKA (reference sequence). The CDR3 consists of 17 residues. The CDR3 region has the DNA TGCTGTGCTAGTTTTCTAGCGGGAGTCAGGGACACCGGGGAGCTGTTTTTT. Its translation is CCASFLAGVRDTGELFF.

The chain recombines TRBV6-5 with TRBJ2-5, with D perhaps TRBD1 or TRBD2 (5 bases each). V lost 0 bases and J lost 12, with 17 bases in between. The germline V gene has CDR1 MNHEY and CDR2 SVGAGI. The CDR3 covers 14 residues. The CDR3 bases are TGTGCCAGCAGTTACTCGATTGATCGAGGGGACGAGTACTTC. Translated, it gives CASSYSIDRGDEYF.

This chain links TRBV9 with TRBJ1-2, with TRBD1 matching 9 bases. J was trimmed by 8 bases and V by 3 bases; bases with no gene match: 8. The CDR3 contains 14 residues. Germline V gives CDR1 SGDLS, CDR2 YYNGEE. DNA for the CDR3: TGTGCCAGCAGCGCCGGGACAGGGAGTGGGGGCTACACCTTC. Protein sequence: CASSAGTGSGGYTF.

In its sample, this clonotype was seen many times. V usage is TRBV5-8 and J usage is TRBJ1-1; the match to TRBD1 covers 7 bases. V was pared by 3 bases and J by 11 bases, with 13 bases of the junction left unmatched. CDR1 SGHTS and CDR2 YDEGEE come from the germline V gene. The CDR3 runs to 14 residues. CDR3 amino acids: CASSSRTGRILAFF. The CDR3 DNA reads TGTGCCAGCAGCTCAAGGACAGGAAGAATTCTGGCTTTCTTT.

This clonotype came up many times. The chain couples TRBV28 to TRBJ2-1, with TRBD2 matching 9 bases. V dropped 7 bases and J dropped 12; count of bases not matched to a gene: 19. The CDR3 length is 16 residues. Germline V gives CDR1 MDHEN, CDR2 SYDVKM. CDR3 residues: CASTTTGTSSPEVQFF. CDR3 nucleotides: TGTGCCAGCACCACAACCGGGACTAGCTCCCCCGAGGTGCAGTTCTTC.

Many counts were recorded for this clonotype. J is TRBJ2-2 and V is TRBV19; D remains ambiguous. The CDR3 covers 13 residues. Deletions cut 4 bases from V and 0 bases from J, with 3 bases between. Germline lookup yields CDR1 LNHDA and CDR2 SQIVND (reference sequence). CDR3 bases: TGTGCCAGTAGTAAGGCGAACACCGGGGAGCTGTTTTTT. Amino acids: CASSKANTGELFF.

This clonotype qualifies as medium-sized. V usage is TRBV5-1 and J usage is TRBJ2-5, with D unclear. V was clipped by 2 bases and J by 5 bases, with 10 bases between them. This CDR3 is built from 13 residues. Germline V CDR1 and CDR2: SGHRS, YFSETQ. CDR3 in amino acids: CASSFGSTETQYF. CDR3 bases: TGCGCCAGCAGCTTTGGCAGCACCGAGACCCAGTACTTC.

This chain links TRBV5-1 with TRBJ1-1; D might be TRBD1 (5 bases). The V and J ends lost 3 bases and 5 bases respectively, with 17 bases between them. There are 15 residues in the CDR3. In germline, CDR1 is SGHRS, CDR2 YFSETQ. The CDR3 region is CASSSNAGVGTEAFF. As DNA, the CDR3 is TGCGCCAGCAGCTCAAATGCGGGGGTAGGGACTGAAGCTTTCTTT. Together with reference TRBV5-1 and TRBJ1-1, the CDR3 gives the full variable domain: KAGVTQTPRYLIKTRGQQVTLSCSPISGHRSVSWYQQTPGQGLQFLFEYFSETQRNKGNFPGRFSGRQFSNSRSEMNVSTLELGDSALYLCASSSNAGVGTEAFFGQGTRLTVV.

This clonotype turned up a few times. The gene calls are TRBV6-6 and TRBJ2-1, with D uncertain. CDR1 and CDR2 from the germline V gene are MNHNY and SVGAGI (reference sequence). The CDR3 has 11 residues. V shed 8 bases and J shed 2 bases, with 4 bases lying between them. The CDR3, as DNA: TGTGCCAGCGGTCCCTACAATGAGCAGTTCTTC. Protein sequence: CASGPYNEQFF.

About this clonotype: A junction end diverges from the germline sequence, so it may reflect a read error. The J gene is TRBJ2-3, the V gene TRBV7-8; 7 bases align to TRBD1. Germline-derived CDR1 and CDR2 are SGHVS and FQNEAQ. The CDR3 is made up of 15 amino acids. This CDR3 is CASTLPGQGTDTQYF. The CDR3 DNA sequence: TGTGCCAGCACCTTACCTGGACAGGGCACAGATACGCAGTATTTT.

This clonotype has ten or more counts. The rearrangement links TRBV11-2 to TRBJ2-2, with unresolved D. The germline V gene encodes CDR1 SGHAT and CDR2 FQNNGV. V lost 5 bases to trimming and J lost 7 bases, with 11 bases between them. This CDR3 is 13 amino acids long. The CDR3 bases are TGTGCCAGCAGCCCACCCGGGCGCGGGGAGCTGTTTTTT. Its protein is CASSPPGRGELFF.

At least ten counts were recorded for this clonotype. The rearrangement uses TRBV20-1 and TRBJ2-5; D possibly uses TRBD1 or TRBD2 (5 bases each). The CDR3 is made up of 13 amino acids. Trimming cost V 0 bases and J 6 bases, with 11 bases left between them. Germline-derived CDR1 and CDR2 are DFQATT and SNEGSKA (reference sequence). The CDR3 region has the DNA TGCAGTGCTAGAGATGGGGGACCAAAGACCCAGTACTTC. Amino acids: CSARDGGPKTQYF.

This clonotype was seen a few times. The chain recombines TRBV6-5 with TRBJ2-1, with 13 bases identical to TRBD2. Germline values: CDR1 MNHEY, CDR2 SVGAGI. The length of the CDR3 is 18 residues. Losses at the gene ends were 0 bases for V and 4 bases for J; bases not matched to a gene: 6. As DNA, the CDR3 is TGTGCCAGCAGTTACTCGTTCGGGACTAGCGGGATTTACAATGAGCAGTTCTTC. Amino acid sequence: CASSYSFGTSGIYNEQFF.

This clonotype was counted at least ten times. This sequence joins TRBV7-3 and TRBJ2-1; D remains unclear. V was trimmed by 2 bases and J by 7 bases, leaving 21 bases between them. CDR1 and CDR2 (germline): SGHTA, FQGTGA. This CDR3 region has 17 residues. In DNA form, the CDR3 reads TGTGCCAGCAGCTTATTGGGCGAGCTTAACGTTTTGAATGAGCAGTTCTTC. It yields the protein CASSLLGELNVLNEQFF.

This clonotype was found a few times. The chain combines TRBV6-5 with TRBJ2-1, with 7 positions matching TRBD2. CDR1 and CDR2 (germline): MNHEY, SVGAGI. The CDR3 consists of 15 residues. Trimming at V came to 2 bases and at J to 0 bases, leaving 1 base not matched to a gene. The CDR3: CASSYQRGSYNEQFF. For the CDR3, the DNA is TGTGCCAGCAGTTACCAGCGGGGCTCCTACAATGAGCAGTTCTTC.

This sequence joins TRBV6-6 and TRBJ2-1, with TRBD2 as a possible D gene (6 bases). V shed 6 bases and J shed 0 bases, with 12 bases lying between them. The CDR3 is 15 amino acids. CDR1 and CDR2 (germline): MNHNY, SVGAGI (reference sequence). CDR3 nucleotide sequence: TGTGCCAGCAGGGAAGCGGGTGACTCCTACAATGAGCAGTTCTTC. Its protein is CASREAGDSYNEQFF.

In its sample, this clonotype was seen a few times. This sequence joins TRBV12-3 or TRBV12-4 and TRBJ2-7; no clear D. This CDR3 has 12 amino acids. V dropped 2 bases and J dropped 7 bases, with 9 bases sitting between them. The CDR3 DNA reads as TGTGCCAGCAGTTTAAAAGGGCCGGAGCAGTACTTC. Encoded protein: CASSLKGPEQYF.

This clonotype occurred a few times. The rearrangement uses TRBV6-5 and TRBJ1-2; D call uncertain. Germline loops: CDR1 MNHEY, CDR2 SVGAGI. The CDR3 is 11 residues long. V shed 9 bases and J shed 8 bases, with 13 bases lying between them. The CDR3 sequence is CASRGIWGYTF. The CDR3 nucleotides are TGTGCCAGTAGAGGGATATGGGGCTACACCTTC.

A few counts support this clonotype. The chain carries TRBV29-1 and TRBJ2-2; TRBD1 matches 7 bases. The length of the CDR3 is 14 residues. V shed 6 bases, J shed 4 bases, and the junction held 8 bases outside the gene matches. In germline, CDR1 is SQVTM, CDR2 ANQGSEA. CDR3 loop: CSVFNTGVTGELFF. The CDR3, as DNA: TGCAGCGTATTTAACACAGGGGTCACCGGGGAGCTGTTTTTT.

As regards this clonotype: It may be a read error: a sequence one base away is much more abundant. The chain carries TRBV3-1 and TRBJ1-5, with 7 bases aligning to TRBD1. The CDR3 runs 16 residues. Looked up from germline, CDR1 is LGHDT and CDR2 is YNNKEL (reference sequence). The CDR3 loop reads CGSSATGVSGNQPQHF. DNA of the CDR3: TGTGGCAGCAGCGCAACAGGGGTGAGTGGCAATCAGCCCCAGCATTTT.

There are many counts of this clonotype. This chain uses TRBV20-1 with TRBJ1-6, with D possibly TRBD1 on 6 matching bases. The length of the CDR3 is 17 residues. Trimming shortened V by 5 bases and J by 0 bases, and 17 bases separated the two germline ends. Germline lookup yields CDR1 DFQATT and CDR2 SNEGSKA (reference sequence). The CDR3 DNA follows: TGCAGTGCTCGATCCTGGACAGAAAGCTCCTATAATTCACCCCTCCACTTT. It translates to CSARSWTESSYNSPLHF.

This clonotype showed up many times. This chain uses TRBV4-1 with TRBJ2-1, with D uncertain. The CDR3 loop spans 17 amino acids. Germline CDR1 is MGHRA and CDR2 is YSYEKL. Trimming stripped 4 bases from V and 8 bases from J, with 24 bases between. CDR3 DNA sequence: TGCGCCAGCAGCCCACGCCTGAAGGCCTCTTGGGCTGATGAGCAGTTCTTC. Its translation: CASSPRLKASWADEQFF.